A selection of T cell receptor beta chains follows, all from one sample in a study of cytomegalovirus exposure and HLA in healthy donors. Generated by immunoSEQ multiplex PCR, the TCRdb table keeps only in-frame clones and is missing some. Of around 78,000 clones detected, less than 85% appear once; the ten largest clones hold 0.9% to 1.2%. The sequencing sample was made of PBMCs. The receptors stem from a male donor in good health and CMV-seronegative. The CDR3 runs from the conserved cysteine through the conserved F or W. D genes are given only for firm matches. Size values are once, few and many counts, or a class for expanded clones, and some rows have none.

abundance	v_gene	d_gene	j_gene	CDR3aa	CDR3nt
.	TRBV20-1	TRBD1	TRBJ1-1	CSVGTGGGTFF	TGCAGTGTAGGGACAGGGGGTGGGACTTTCTTT
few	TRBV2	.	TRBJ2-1	CAIGQLSNEQFF	TGTGCCATAGGACAGCTTTCCAATGAGCAGTTCTTC
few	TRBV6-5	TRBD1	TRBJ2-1	CASSYSRDRVYNEQFF	TGTGCCAGCAGTTACTCGAGGGACAGGGTCTACAATGAGCAGTTCTTC
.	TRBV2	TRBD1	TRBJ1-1	CASISQGSWTEAFF	TGTGCCAGCATATCACAGGGGAGTTGGACTGAAGCTTTCTTT
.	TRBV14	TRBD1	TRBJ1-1	CASSPLFGTGVNTEAFF	TGTGCCAGCAGCCCATTATTCGGGACAGGGGTCAACACTGAAGCTTTCTTT
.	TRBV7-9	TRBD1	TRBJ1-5	CSSSIGRGQGSNQPQHF	TGTTCCAGCAGCATTGGTCGGGGACAGGGTAGCAATCAGCCCCAGCATTTT
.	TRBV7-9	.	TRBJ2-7	CASSLEGRGEQYF	TGTGCCAGCAGCTTAGAGGGCCGGGGCGAGCAGTACTTC
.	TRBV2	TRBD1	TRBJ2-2	CASTRTGQNTGELFF	TGTGCCAGCACTAGGACAGGGCAGAACACCGGGGAGCTGTTTTTT
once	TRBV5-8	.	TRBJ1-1	CASSLTHNTEAFF	TGTGCCAGCAGCTTGACACATAACACTGAAGCTTTCTTT
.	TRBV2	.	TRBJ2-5	CASSKGLNAQETQYF	TGTGCCAGCAGTAAGGGGTTAAATGCTCAAGAGACCCAGTACTTC
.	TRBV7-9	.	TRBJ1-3	CATRSVGLNSGNTIYF	TGTGCCACCCGCTCAGTGGGCCTCAACTCTGGAAACACCATATATTTT
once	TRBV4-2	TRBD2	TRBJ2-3	CASRQSGGATDTQYF	TGTGCCAGCAGACAGAGCGGGGGGGCCACAGATACGCAGTATTTT
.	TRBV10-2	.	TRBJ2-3	CASSDGGARTDTQYF	TGCGCCAGCAGTGATGGGGGGGCTAGGACAGATACGCAGTATTTT
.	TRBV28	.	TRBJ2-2	CASRPPEEVFGELFF	TGTGCCAGCAGACCACCTGAGGAGGTCTTCGGGGAGCTGTTTTTT
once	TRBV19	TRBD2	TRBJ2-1	CASSIAREGEQFF	TGTGCCAGTAGTATAGCGAGGGAGGGCGAGCAGTTCTTC
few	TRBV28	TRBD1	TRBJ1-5	CASSFGTGGRNQPQHF	TGTGCCAGCAGTTTTGGGACAGGGGGCCGCAATCAGCCCCAGCATTTT
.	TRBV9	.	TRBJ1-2	CASSVAGEYGYPF	TGTGCCAGCAGCGTAGCAGGGGAGTATGGCTACCCCTTC
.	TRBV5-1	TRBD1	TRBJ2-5	CASSLTTGGGQETQYF	TGCGCCAGCAGCTTAACTACAGGGGGCGGACAAGAGACCCAGTACTTC
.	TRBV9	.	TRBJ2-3	CASSVLGGTDTQYF	TGTGCCAGCAGCGTACTAGGGGGCACAGATACGCAGTATTTT
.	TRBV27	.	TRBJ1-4	CASSFSGFEKLFF	TGTGCCAGCAGTTTTTCAGGTTTTGAAAAACTGTTTTTT
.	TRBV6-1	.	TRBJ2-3	CASSGKRFGWADTQYF	TGTGCCAGCAGTGGGAAAAGATTCGGTTGGGCGGATACGCAGTATTTT
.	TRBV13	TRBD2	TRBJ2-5	CASSPRTSGETQYF	TGTGCCAGCAGCCCCCGGACTAGTGGGGAGACCCAGTACTTC
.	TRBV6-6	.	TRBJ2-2	CASSYSKGAGTGELFF	TGTGCCAGCAGTTACTCGAAGGGGGCGGGAACCGGGGAGCTGTTTTTT
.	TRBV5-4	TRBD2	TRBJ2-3	CASTDTGTRALGDTQYF	TGTGCCAGCACAGACACCGGGACTAGAGCATTAGGAGATACGCAGTATTTT
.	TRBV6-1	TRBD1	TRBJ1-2	CASSLRTGGNYGHTF	TGTGCCAGCAGTCTGCGGACAGGGGGGAACTATGGCCACACCTTC
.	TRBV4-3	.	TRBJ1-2	CASSQLVSSHGYTF	TGCGCCAGCAGCCAATTGGTTTCGAGCCATGGCTACACCTTC
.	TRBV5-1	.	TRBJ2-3	CASSLGTSTDTQYF	TGCGCCAGCAGCTTGGGGACTAGCACAGATACGCAGTATTTT
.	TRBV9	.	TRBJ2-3	CASSGGLLQADTQYF	TGTGCCAGCAGCGGTGGGCTCCTTCAGGCAGATACGCAGTATTTT
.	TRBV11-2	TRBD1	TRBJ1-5	CASSPGQGFSTSNQPQHF	TGTGCCAGCAGCCCGGGACAGGGTTTTTCTACTAGCAATCAGCCCCAGCATTTT
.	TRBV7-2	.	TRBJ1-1	CASSLARDQQAFF	TGTGCCAGCAGCTTAGCCAGGGATCAACAAGCTTTCTTT
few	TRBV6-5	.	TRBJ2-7	CASSYSPGTYEQYF	TGTGCCAGCAGTTACTCCCCGGGAACCTACGAGCAGTACTTC
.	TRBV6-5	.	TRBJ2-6	CASSYRSGSGANVLTF	TGTGCCAGCAGTTACCGTAGCGGCTCTGGGGCCAACGTCCTGACTTTC
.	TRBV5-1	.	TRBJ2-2	CASSLSGNTGELFF	TGCGCCAGCAGCTTGTCAGGGAACACCGGGGAGCTGTTTTTT
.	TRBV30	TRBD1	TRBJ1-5	CAWSWRAGGISNQPQHF	TGTGCCTGGAGTTGGAGGGCAGGGGGAATTAGCAATCAGCCCCAGCATTTT
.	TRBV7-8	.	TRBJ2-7	CASSYHRVNPSYEQYF	TGTGCCAGCAGCTACCACAGGGTGAACCCTTCCTACGAGCAGTACTTC
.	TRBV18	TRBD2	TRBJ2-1	CASSLPSGKKNEQFF	TGTGCCAGCTCACTTCCTAGCGGGAAAAAAAATGAGCAGTTCTTC
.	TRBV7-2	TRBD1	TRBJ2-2	CASSSLRGLGELFF	TGTGCCAGCAGCTCCCTCAGGGGGCTCGGGGAGCTGTTTTTT
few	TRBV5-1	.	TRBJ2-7	CASSLAGNSYEQYF	TGCGCCAGCAGCTTGGCCGGGAACTCCTACGAGCAGTACTTC
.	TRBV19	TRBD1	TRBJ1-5	CASSKFPSGTGNGQPQHF	TGTGCCAGTAGTAAATTCCCTTCCGGGACAGGGAACGGGCAGCCCCAGCATTTT